A single sample gave rise to the 2 T cell receptor beta chains below, sequenced in a study of shared clonotypes between healthy human individuals. TCRdb's table, derived via immunoSEQ multiplex PCR, lists solely in-frame clones and lacks some. Among more than 1 million clones, around 78% were seen once, and the ten largest hold approximately 0.5%. Material: memory CD4+ T cells from PBMCs. As for subset: CD45RA-negative fraction. Receptor source: a man aged 18 to 35 in good health. Some clones in this sample may be carry-over from other donors' samples.

In this sample, this clone turned up once. The chain carries TRBV18 and TRBJ2-1; 8 bases agree with TRBD2. This CDR3 is 17 amino acids long. After removal of 0 bases from V and 10 bases from J, the junction contained 14 bases not matched to a gene. Germline CDR1 and CDR2: KGHSH and LQKENI. CDR3 region: CASSPPGAAGVMGEQFF. DNA of the CDR3: TGTGCCAGCTCACCACCGGGAGCAGCGGGAGTAATGGGGGAGCAGTTCTTC.

The chain links TRBV19 to TRBJ1-1; D possibly corresponds to TRBD1 (5 bases). CDR1 LNHDA and CDR2 SQIVND come from the germline V gene (reference sequence). There are 14 residues in the CDR3. Trimming shortened V by 3 bases and J by 8 bases, and 16 bases separated the two germline ends. The CDR3 region has the DNA TGTGCCAGTAGTATGGTTGGGGCCGTTCTAGAAGCTTTCTTT. This encodes CASSMVGAVLEAFF.